This T cell receptor (beta chain) was obtained from a study of technical replicates of blood from several donors. Germline V lookup: CDR1 SGHNT, CDR2 YYREEE (reference sequence). This CDR3 has 17 residues. Trimming cost V 2 bases and J 1 base; bases outside gene matches: 8. This table comes from immunoSEQ multiplex PCR, and its TCRdb copy is limited to in-frame clones, with some not included. The data contain 45,000 to 65,000 clones, around 94% of them singletons. The origin of this receptor is a human donor in good health. The material sequenced was T cells isolated from PBMCs. V usage is TRBV5-4 and J usage is TRBJ2-4, with 8 bases lining up with TRBD2. The CDR3 sequence is CASSLREGGYAKNIQYF. The CDR3 region has the DNA TGTGCCAGCAGCTTACGGGAGGGCGGCTACGCCAAAAACATTCAGTACTTC. The full variable domain, in which reference TRBV5-4 and TRBJ2-4 provide the parts outside the CDR3, is ETGVTQSPTHLIKTRGQQVTLRCSSQSGHNTVSWYQQALGQGPQFIFQYYREEENGRGNFPPRFSGLQFPNYSSELNVNALELDDSALYLCASSLREGGYAKNIQYFGAGTRLSVL.